This T cell receptor (beta chain) emerged from a study of identical twins. TCRdb re-analysed the 5' RACE reads in MiXCR, keeping a single row per CDR3 protein. The data hold under 400,000 distinct CDR3 sequences, with about 9% observed a single time. Overall study results and limits: Interpretation of the results relied on cross-sectional statistical analysis and not on following the same donors. Invariant populations such as MAIT and iNKT cells could partly muddle zero-insertion analyses. Out-of-frame beta sequences exhibited a weaker degree of excess twin sharing. When twins shared out-of-frame alpha sequences, those sequences had excess low generation probability.

The germline V gene has CDR1 SGHRS and CDR2 YFSETQ. The length of the CDR3 is 16 residues. After removal of 0 bases from V and 3 bases from J, the junction contained 3 bases not matched to a gene. With respect to this clonotype: Its antigen is not identified.

Sequencing input: naive T cells sorted from blood. The receptor comes from a woman aged 45-59 years in good health. The chain has TRBV5-1 and TRBJ2-1, with TRBD2 matching over 10 bases. CDR3 region: CASSLVLAGDYNEQFF. The CDR3 region has the DNA TGCGCCAGCAGCTTGGTCCTAGCGGGAGACTACAATGAGCAGTTCTTC.